Many counts were recorded for the clone carrying this TCR beta chain. What it recognizes is unknown. Unique molecular identifiers were built into the TCRbeta library. TCRdb redid the calling of the PCR reads with MiXCR, one entry per CDR3 protein. This table holds 540,000 or so distinct CDR3 sequences, 23% found once. This entry comes from a study of T-cell reconstitution after alpha-beta-depleted transplantation in children. Whole-study results and caveats: A year had passed since transplant, and T-cell counts and diversity by then came mostly from newly produced T cells.

This CDR3 is 13 amino acids long. The ends were cut back, 5 bases at V and 4 bases at J, with 12 bases in the middle. CDR1 is SQVTM, CDR2 ANQGSEA, per germline. This sequence was found in a boy under two years old who had a stem cell transplant for acute myeloid leukemia, so the T cells may come from the graft donor. The chain carries TRBV29-1 and TRBJ1-3; D uncertain. The sample consisted of PBMCs, mostly from graft donor cells, taken 360 days after TCRalphabeta/CD19-depleted stem cell transplant. The CDR3 DNA follows: TGCAGCGTTCAGCCGGGCCAAGGAAACACCATATATTTT. It specifies CSVQPGQGNTIYF.